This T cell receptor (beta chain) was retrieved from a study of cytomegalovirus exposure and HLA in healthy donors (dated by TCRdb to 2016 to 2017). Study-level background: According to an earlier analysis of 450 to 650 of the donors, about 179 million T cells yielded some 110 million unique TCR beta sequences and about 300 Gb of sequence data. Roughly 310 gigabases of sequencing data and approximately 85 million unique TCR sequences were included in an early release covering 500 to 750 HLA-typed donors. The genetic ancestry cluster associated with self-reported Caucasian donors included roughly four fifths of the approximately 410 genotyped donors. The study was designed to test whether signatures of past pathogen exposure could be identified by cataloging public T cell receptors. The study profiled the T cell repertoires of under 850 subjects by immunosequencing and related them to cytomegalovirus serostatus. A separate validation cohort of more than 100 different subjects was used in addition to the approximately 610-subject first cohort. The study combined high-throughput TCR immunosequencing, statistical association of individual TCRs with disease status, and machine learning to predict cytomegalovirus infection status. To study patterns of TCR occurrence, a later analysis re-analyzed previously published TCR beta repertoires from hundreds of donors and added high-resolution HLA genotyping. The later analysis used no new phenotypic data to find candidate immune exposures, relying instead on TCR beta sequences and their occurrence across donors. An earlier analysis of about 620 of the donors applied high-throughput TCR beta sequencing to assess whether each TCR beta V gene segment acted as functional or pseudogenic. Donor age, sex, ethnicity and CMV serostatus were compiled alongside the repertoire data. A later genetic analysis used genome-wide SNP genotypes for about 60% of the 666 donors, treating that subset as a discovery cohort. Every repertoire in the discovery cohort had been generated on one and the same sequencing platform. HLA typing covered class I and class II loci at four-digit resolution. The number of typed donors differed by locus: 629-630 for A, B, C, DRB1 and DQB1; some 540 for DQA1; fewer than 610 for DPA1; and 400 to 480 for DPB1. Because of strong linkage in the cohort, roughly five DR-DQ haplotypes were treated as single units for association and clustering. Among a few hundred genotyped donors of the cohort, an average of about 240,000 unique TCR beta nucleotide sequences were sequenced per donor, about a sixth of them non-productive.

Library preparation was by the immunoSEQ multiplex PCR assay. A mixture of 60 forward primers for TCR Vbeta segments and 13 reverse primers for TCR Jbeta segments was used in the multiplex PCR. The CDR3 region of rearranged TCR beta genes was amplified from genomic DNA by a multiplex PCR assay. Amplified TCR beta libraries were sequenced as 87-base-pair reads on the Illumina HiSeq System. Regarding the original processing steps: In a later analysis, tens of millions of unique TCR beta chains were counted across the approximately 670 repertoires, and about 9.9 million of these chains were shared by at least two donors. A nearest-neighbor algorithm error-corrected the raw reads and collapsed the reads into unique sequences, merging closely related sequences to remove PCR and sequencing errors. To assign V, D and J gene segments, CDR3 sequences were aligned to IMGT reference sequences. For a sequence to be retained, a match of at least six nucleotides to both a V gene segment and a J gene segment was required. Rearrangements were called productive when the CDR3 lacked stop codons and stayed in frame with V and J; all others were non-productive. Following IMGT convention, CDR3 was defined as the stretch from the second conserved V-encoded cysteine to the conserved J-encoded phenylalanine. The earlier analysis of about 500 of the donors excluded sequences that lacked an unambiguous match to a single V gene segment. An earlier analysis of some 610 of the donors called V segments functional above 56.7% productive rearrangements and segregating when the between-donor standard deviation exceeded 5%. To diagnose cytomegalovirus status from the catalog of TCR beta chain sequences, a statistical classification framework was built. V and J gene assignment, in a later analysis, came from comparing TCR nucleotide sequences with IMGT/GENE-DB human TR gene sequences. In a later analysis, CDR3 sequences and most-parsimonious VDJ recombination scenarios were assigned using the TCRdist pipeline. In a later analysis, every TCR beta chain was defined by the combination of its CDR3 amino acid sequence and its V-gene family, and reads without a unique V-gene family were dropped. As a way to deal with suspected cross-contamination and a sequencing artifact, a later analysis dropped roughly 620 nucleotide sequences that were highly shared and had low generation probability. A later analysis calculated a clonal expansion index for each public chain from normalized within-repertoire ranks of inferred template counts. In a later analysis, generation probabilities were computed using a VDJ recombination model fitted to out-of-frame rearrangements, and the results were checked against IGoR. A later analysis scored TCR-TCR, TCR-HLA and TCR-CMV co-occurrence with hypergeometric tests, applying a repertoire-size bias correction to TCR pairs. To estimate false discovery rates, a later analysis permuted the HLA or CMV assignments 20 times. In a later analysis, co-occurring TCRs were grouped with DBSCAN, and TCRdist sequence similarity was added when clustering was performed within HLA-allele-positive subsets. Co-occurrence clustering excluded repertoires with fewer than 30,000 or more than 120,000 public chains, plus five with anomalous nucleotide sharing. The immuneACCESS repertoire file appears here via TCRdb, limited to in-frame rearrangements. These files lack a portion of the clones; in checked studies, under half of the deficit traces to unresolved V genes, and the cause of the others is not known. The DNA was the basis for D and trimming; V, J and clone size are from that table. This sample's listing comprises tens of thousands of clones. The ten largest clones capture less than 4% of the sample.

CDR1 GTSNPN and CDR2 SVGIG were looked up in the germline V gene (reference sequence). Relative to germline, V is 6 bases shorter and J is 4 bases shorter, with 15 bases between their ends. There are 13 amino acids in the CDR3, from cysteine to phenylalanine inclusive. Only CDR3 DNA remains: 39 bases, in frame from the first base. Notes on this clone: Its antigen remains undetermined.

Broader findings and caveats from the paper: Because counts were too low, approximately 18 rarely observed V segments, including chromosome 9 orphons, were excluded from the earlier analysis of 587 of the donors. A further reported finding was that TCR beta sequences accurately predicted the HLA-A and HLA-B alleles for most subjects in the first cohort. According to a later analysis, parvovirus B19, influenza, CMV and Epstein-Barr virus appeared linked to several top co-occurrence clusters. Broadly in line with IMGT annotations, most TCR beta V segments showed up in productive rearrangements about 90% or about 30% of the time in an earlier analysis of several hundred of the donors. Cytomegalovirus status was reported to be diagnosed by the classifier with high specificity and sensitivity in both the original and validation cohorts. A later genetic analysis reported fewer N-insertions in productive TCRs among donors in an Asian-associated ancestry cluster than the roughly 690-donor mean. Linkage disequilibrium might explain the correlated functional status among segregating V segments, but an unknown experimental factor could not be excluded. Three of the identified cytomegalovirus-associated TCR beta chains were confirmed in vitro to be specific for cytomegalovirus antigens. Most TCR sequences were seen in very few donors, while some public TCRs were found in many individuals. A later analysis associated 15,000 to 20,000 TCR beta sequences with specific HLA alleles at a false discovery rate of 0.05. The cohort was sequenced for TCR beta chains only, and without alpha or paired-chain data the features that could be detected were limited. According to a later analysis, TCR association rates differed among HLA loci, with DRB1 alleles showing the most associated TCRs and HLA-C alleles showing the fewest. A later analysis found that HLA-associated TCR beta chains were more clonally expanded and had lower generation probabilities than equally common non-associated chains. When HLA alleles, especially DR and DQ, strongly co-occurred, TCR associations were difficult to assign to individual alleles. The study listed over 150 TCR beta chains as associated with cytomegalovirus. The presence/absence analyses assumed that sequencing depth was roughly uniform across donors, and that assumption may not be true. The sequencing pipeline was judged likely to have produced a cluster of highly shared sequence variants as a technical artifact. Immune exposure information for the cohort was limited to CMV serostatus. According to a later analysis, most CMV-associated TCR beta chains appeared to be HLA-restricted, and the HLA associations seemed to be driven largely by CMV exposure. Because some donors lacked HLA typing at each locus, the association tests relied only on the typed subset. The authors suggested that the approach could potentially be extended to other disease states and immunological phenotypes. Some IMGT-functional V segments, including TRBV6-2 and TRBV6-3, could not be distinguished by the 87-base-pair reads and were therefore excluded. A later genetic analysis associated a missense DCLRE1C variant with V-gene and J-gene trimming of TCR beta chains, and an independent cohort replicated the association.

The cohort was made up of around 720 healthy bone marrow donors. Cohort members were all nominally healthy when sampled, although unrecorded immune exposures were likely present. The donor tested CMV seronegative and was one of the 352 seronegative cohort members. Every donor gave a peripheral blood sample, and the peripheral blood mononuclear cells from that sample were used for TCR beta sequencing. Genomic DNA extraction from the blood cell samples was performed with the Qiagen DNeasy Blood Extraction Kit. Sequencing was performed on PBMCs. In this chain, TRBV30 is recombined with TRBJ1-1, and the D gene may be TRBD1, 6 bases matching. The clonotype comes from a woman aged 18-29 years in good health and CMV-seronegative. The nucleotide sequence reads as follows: TGTGCCTGTCGGGGGGGCGCGAGCACTGAAGCTTTCTTT. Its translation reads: CACRGGASTEAFF. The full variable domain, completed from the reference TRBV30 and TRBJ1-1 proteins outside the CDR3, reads SQTIHQWPATLVQPVGSPLSLECTVEGTSNPNLYWYRQAAGRGLQLLFYSVGIGQISSEVPQNLSASRPQDRQFILSSKKLLLSDSGFYLCACRGGASTEAFFGQGTRLTVV.